The clone carrying this TCR beta chain was detected once. The antigen remains unidentified. The data were produced by immunoSEQ multiplex PCR, yet TCRdb's version contains in-frame clones alone and is incomplete. Here the sample spans approximately 2,000,000 clones, 93% being singletons. Selected positively for CCR7 and CD45RO-negative, naive CD8 cells excluded terminally differentiated effector memory CD45RA+ cells. These data belong to a study of shared clonotypes between healthy human individuals. Across the whole study: The donor pool was made up of two women and a few men aged 18 to 49. Per-donor plates numbered three CD4 naive, three CD4 memory, two CD8 naive and one CD8 memory. Overall study findings and caveats: Clonotype sharing among donors, it was expected, would be affected by sequencing depth.

Germline V lookup: CDR1 SGHVS, CDR2 FQNEAQ. The trim removed 3 bases at V and 2 bases at J, leaving 7 bases unmatched. This CDR3 has 17 residues. The rearrangement links TRBV7-8 to TRBJ2-7, with 13 bases matching TRBD2. The TCR was taken from a man younger than 30 in good health. Some clones in this sample may be carry-over from other donors' samples. The sample comprised naive CD8+ T cells from PBMCs. CDR3 amino acids: CASSLGLAGLSPYEQYF. CDR3 DNA: TGTGCCAGCAGCTTGGGACTAGCGGGACTTAGCCCCTACGAGCAGTACTTC.